One sample yielded the 8 T cell receptor beta chains listed below, sequenced in a study of T cell changes during pregnancy in multiple sclerosis (dated by TCRdb to the late 2010s). Libraries were prepared through the immunoSEQ multiplex PCR assay. Sourced from immuneACCESS, this table was stored by TCRdb with only in-frame sequences that have V and J called. A share of the clones is absent; for the studies checked, an unresolved V gene accounts for under half, and the remainder has no known explanation. For this sample the table gives fewer than 95,000 clones, of which 90% to 95% were detected only once. Clones ranked in the top ten supply 1.5% to 2% of the sample. Here the sequenced sample was peripheral blood, taken in the first trimester of pregnancy. These receptors were collected from a female donor in good health, enrolled as a control in a pregnancy study.

This clone was counted once. J is TRBJ1-1 and V is TRBV6-6, with D possibly TRBD1 on 5 matching bases. The CDR3 is 13 residues long. Trimming cost V 4 bases and J 7 bases, with 13 bases left between them. CDR1 and CDR2 (germline): MNHNY, SVGAGI (reference sequence). The CDR3 here is CASSSTAFIEAFF. The DNA for the CDR3 is TGTGCCAGCAGTTCGACAGCGTTTATTGAAGCTTTCTTT.

This chain links TRBV5-6 with TRBJ2-5; 8 bases are a match to TRBD1. The V gene end was trimmed by 2 bases and the J gene end by 2 bases; junction bases not matched to a gene: 2. CDR3 length: 14 amino acids. CDR1 and CDR2 from the germline V gene are SGHDT and YYEEEE. The CDR3 sequence is CASSFGQGQETQYF. CDR3 nucleotide sequence: TGTGCCAGCAGCTTCGGACAGGGACAAGAGACCCAGTACTTC.

The chain is built from TRBV29-1 and TRBJ2-7; 7 nucleotides align to TRBD2. Germline-derived CDR1 and CDR2 are SQVTM and ANQGSEA. The CDR3 is 13 residues long. Losses at the gene ends were 7 bases for V and 0 bases for J; bases not matched to a gene: 6. CDR3 loop: CSASGASSYEQYF. CDR3 bases: TGCAGCGCCAGCGGGGCCAGCTCCTACGAGCAGTACTTC.

The V and J genes are TRBV27 and TRBJ2-7; tentative D call: TRBD2 (6 bases). This CDR3 has 14 residues. The germline V gene encodes CDR1 MNHEY and CDR2 SMNVEV (reference sequence). V lost 6 bases and J 2 bases, leaving 14 bases between the germline ends. CDR3 protein: CASRIAAGPYEQYF. For the CDR3, the DNA is TGTGCCAGCAGAATAGCGGCCGGGCCCTACGAGCAGTACTTC.

This clone has only one observation. The chain employs TRBV11-2 and TRBJ2-3, with TRBD2 identical over 7 bases. Germline loops: CDR1 SGHAT, CDR2 FQNNGV. The CDR3 runs 18 residues. V gave up 3 bases and J gave up 5 bases; unmatched junction bases: 17. This chain's CDR3 is CASSLYVGMGEGRDTQYF. The CDR3 DNA reads TGTGCCAGCAGCTTGTATGTCGGTATGGGGGAGGGCCGAGATACGCAGTATTTT.

This clone was observed a few times. The V gene is TRBV27, the J gene TRBJ2-1; TRBD2 aligns across 12 bases. The CDR3 consists of 18 residues. The germline V gene has CDR1 MNHEY and CDR2 SMNVEV (reference sequence). Losses at the gene ends were 3 bases for V and 1 base for J; bases not matched to a gene: 7. DNA of the CDR3: TGTGCCAGCAGTTTTTCTAGCGGGAGGGCCGTTTCCTACAATGAGCAGTTCTTC. Amino acid sequence: CASSFSSGRAVSYNEQFF.

V gene TRBV5-6 combines with J gene TRBJ2-5; 7 nucleotides line up with TRBD2. Germline V gene sequence: CDR1 SGHDT, CDR2 YYEEEE. This CDR3 has 17 residues. V dropped 2 bases and J dropped 5; count of bases not matched to a gene: 15. The CDR3, as DNA: TGTGCCAGCAGCTTCAGGACGGGCGGGAGAGGAGGGGAGACCCAGTACTTC. It specifies CASSFRTGGRGGETQYF.

V is TRBV7-9 and J is TRBJ2-3; 7 nucleotides align to TRBD1. J lost 0 bases, V lost 6 bases, and 3 bases had no gene match. The CDR3 is 14 residues long. Germline V gene lookup returns CDR1 SEHNR and CDR2 FQNEAQ (reference sequence). The CDR3 DNA sequence: TGTGCCAGCAGTCCGGACAGGAGCACAGATACGCAGTATTTT. Protein sequence: CASSPDRSTDTQYF.